This T cell receptor beta chain comes out of a study of CD8 T cells in ankylosing spondylitis. TCRdb ran MiXCR on the 5' RACE reads and lists one entry per CDR3 protein. The sample yields approximately 220,000 distinct CDR3 sequences, more than 9% seen once. The CDR3 runs to 13 residues. Germline CDR1 and CDR2: MGHDK and SYGVNS. The germline V and J ends were trimmed by 6 bases and 0 bases, with 5 bases remaining between them. This clonotype was seen repeatedly, ten times or more. The chain is built from TRBV25-1 and TRBJ2-2, with D unclear. Sequencing used blood, either unsorted or a sorted T cell fraction (not recorded which). This receptor was obtained from a male donor with ankylosing spondylitis or in good health (not recorded which). CDR3 nucleotide sequence: TGTGCCAGCAGAACGGCGAACACCGGGGAGCTGTTTTTT. Residues: CASRTANTGELFF.